Following are 18 T cell receptor beta chains from one sample sequenced in a study of shared clonotypes between healthy human individuals. Sequencing was performed with immunoSEQ multiplex PCR; in TCRdb, only in-frame clones are kept and a portion is missing. The data show 110,000 or so clones, more than 65% seen once. Sample: memory CD8+ T cells sorted from blood. Subset meaning: CD45RO+ cells pooled with CCR7-negative TemRA cells. The receptors shown here come from a woman aged 30 to 39 in good health.

J is TRBJ2-1 and V is TRBV4-2, with 16 bases lining up with TRBD2. Trimming took 1 base from V and 8 from J; bases not matched to a gene: 11. There are 19 residues in the CDR3. CDR1 LGHNA and CDR2 YNFKEQ come from the germline V gene. The CDR3 DNA sequence: TGTGCCAGCAGCCAAGTGGGGACTAGCGGGGGGGACCTCTGGGATGAGCAGTTCTTC. It yields the protein CASSQVGTSGGDLWDEQFF.

The chain joins TRBV6-5 to TRBJ1-6; weak D call: TRBD1 (6 bases). This CDR3 is 16 amino acids long. Deletions cut 4 bases from V and 9 bases from J, with 19 bases between. Per the germline V gene, CDR1 is MNHEY and CDR2 is SVGAGI. The DNA of the CDR3 is TGTGCCAGCAGTTTGACGAACAGGGTACCCCGTTCACCCCTCCACTTT. Amino acids: CASSLTNRVPRSPLHF.

The rearrangement uses TRBV19 and TRBJ1-5, with 7 bases lining up with TRBD1. Germline CDR1 reads LNHDA; CDR2 reads SQIVND (reference sequence). The CDR3 length is 15 residues. V shed 7 bases, J shed 4 bases, and the junction held 10 bases outside the gene matches. The CDR3 DNA follows: TGTGCCAGTACGAAACCGGGACAGCATAATCAGCCCCAGCATTTT. Translating it yields CASTKPGQHNQPQHF.

The gene calls are TRBV19 and TRBJ2-7, with D unresolved. CDR3 length: 13 amino acids. The germline gives CDR1 LNHDA, CDR2 SQIVND (reference sequence). V lost 3 bases and J 5 bases, leaving 11 bases between the germline ends. The CDR3: CASSMWLADEQYF. The DNA for the CDR3 is TGTGCCAGTAGTATGTGGCTCGCGGACGAGCAGTACTTC. Based on the CDR3 plus reference TRBV19 and TRBJ2-7, the full variable domain is DGGITQSPKYLFRKEGQNVTLSCEQNLNHDAMYWYRQDPGQGLRLIYYSQIVNDFQKGDIAEGYSVSREKKESFPLTVTSAQKNPTAFYLCASSMWLADEQYFGPGTRLTVT.

This clone has a count of ten or more. This chain links TRBV19 with TRBJ1-1; D might be TRBD1 (5 bases). The CDR3 consists of 13 residues. Trimming took off 2 bases at V and 6 bases at J, with 10 bases between the two ends. The germline gives CDR1 LNHDA, CDR2 SQIVND (reference sequence). The CDR3 loop is CASSISLGAEAFF. The CDR3 bases are TGTGCCAGTAGTATAAGTCTGGGGGCTGAAGCTTTCTTT.

The chain employs TRBV9 and TRBJ2-1, with TRBD2 matching 7 bases. This CDR3 has 16 amino acids. Germline V gene lookup returns CDR1 SGDLS and CDR2 YYNGEE. Trimming cost V 0 bases and J 5 bases; bases outside gene matches: 8. The CDR3 region has the DNA TGTGCCAGCAGCGTAGTACCGGGAGGCCGAAACAATGAGCAGTTCTTC. Its translation is CASSVVPGGRNNEQFF.

This clone has a handful of counts. The rearrangement joins TRBV7-2 to TRBJ1-5, with 9 bases lining up with TRBD1. V lost 3 bases to trimming and J lost 2 bases; unmatched junction nucleotides: 5. This CDR3 contains 16 residues. The germline V gene encodes CDR1 SGHTA and CDR2 FQGNSA. Here the CDR3 reads CASSLPDRGGNQPQHF. CDR3 bases: TGTGCCAGCAGCTTGCCGGACAGGGGAGGCAATCAGCCCCAGCATTTT.

This rearrangement joins TRBV7-2 to TRBJ1-5, with 7 positions matching TRBD1. Germline trimming cut 6 bases from V and 1 base from J; bases unmatched to any gene: 3. This CDR3 spans 14 amino acids. Germline V gives CDR1 SGHTA, CDR2 FQGNSA. The CDR3 spells CASSPGGSNQPQHF. The CDR3 DNA is TGTGCCAGCAGTCCAGGGGGGAGCAATCAGCCCCAGCATTTT.

The chain combines TRBV6-1 with TRBJ2-2, with TRBD1 as a possible D gene (5 bases). The V end lost 2 bases, the J end lost 4 bases, and 17 bases lay between the germline ends. The CDR3 extends over 17 amino acids. CDR1 and CDR2 (germline): MNHNS, SASEGT. The CDR3 region has the DNA TGTGCCAGCAGTGAACGCTACGCGGCAGGGTTCACCGGGGAGCTGTTTTTT. This gives the protein CASSERYAAGFTGELFF.

The J gene is TRBJ2-1, the V gene TRBV28, with 8 bases matching TRBD2. Per the germline V gene, CDR1 is MDHEN and CDR2 is SYDVKM. The V segment lost 6 bases and the J segment 5 bases; nucleotides outside the gene matches: 12. The CDR3 has 16 residues. The CDR3 sequence: CASSCFWREAHNEQFF. Here the CDR3 DNA reads TGTGCCAGCAGCTGCTTTTGGCGGGAGGCCCACAATGAGCAGTTCTTC.

This sequence joins TRBV13 and TRBJ2-5; D is undetermined. CDR1 and CDR2 (germline): PRHDT, FYEKMQ (reference sequence). V lost 3 bases to trimming and J lost 5 bases, with 13 bases between them. The CDR3 has 14 residues. This CDR3 reads CASSFRLFPETQYF. CDR3 DNA sequence: TGTGCCAGCAGCTTCCGGTTGTTTCCCGAGACCCAGTACTTC.

The chain uses TRBV5-4 and TRBJ2-1, with D possibly being TRBD1 or TRBD2 (5 bases each). Germline CDR1 is SGHNT and CDR2 is YYREEE (reference sequence). The CDR3 runs 14 residues. Trimming took 0 bases from V and 3 from J, leaving 7 bases between them. The CDR3 DNA reads as TGTGCCAGCAGCTTGGGGGGGATCTACAATGAGCAGTTCTTC. Protein sequence: CASSLGGIYNEQFF.

Here the CDR3 DNA reads TGTGCCAGCAGGGGACAGGGGGCCACCGGGGAGCTGTTTTTT. Translating it yields CASRGQGATGELFF. The chain carries TRBV2 and TRBJ2-2; TRBD1 matches at 12 bases. Trimming removed 6 bases from V and 4 bases from J; junction bases left unmatched: 0. From germline, CDR1 is SNHLY and CDR2 FYNNEI. The CDR3 sequence is 14 residues long.

DNA of the CDR3: TGTGCCAGTAATATGATCCTTTATGGGAATCAGCCCCAGCATTTT. This sequence encodes CASNMILYGNQPQHF. The chain recombines TRBV19 with TRBJ1-5; no reliable D call. V was pared by 7 bases and J by 4 bases, with 17 bases between. Germline V gives CDR1 LNHDA, CDR2 SQIVND (reference sequence). There are 15 residues in the CDR3.

This chain joins TRBV6-5 and TRBJ2-3, with 9 positions matching TRBD2. The V segment lost 0 bases and the J segment 6 bases; nucleotides outside the gene matches: 4. CDR3 length: 15 residues. CDR1 MNHEY and CDR2 SVGAGI come from the germline V gene. The CDR3 sequence is CASSYSLSGSDTQYF. Written as DNA, the CDR3 is TGTGCCAGCAGTTACTCGCTTAGCGGGAGTGATACGCAGTATTTT.

The J gene is TRBJ2-7, the V gene TRBV5-1, with TRBD1 matching over 7 bases. Germline V gene data show CDR1 as SGHRS and CDR2 as YFSETQ. The CDR3 is 13 residues long. V was clipped by 2 bases and J by 6 bases; unmatched bases: 5. CDR3 nucleotides: TGCGCCAGCAGCTTCACAGGGGATGGCGAGCAGTACTTC. It is translated as CASSFTGDGEQYF.

This clone has ten or more counts. In the same sample, other DNA sequences code for this CDR3. The V and J genes are TRBV10-3 and TRBJ2-7, with TRBD1 as a possible D gene (7 bases). Trimming removed 8 bases at V and 0 bases at J, with 17 bases between. CDR1 and CDR2 from the germline V gene are ENHRY and SYGVKD. The CDR3 extends over 15 amino acids. The CDR3 DNA reads as TGTGCCATCGGAGGGGGCCCCGGAGGCTCCTACGAGCAGTACTTC. It translates to CAIGGGPGGSYEQYF.

The chain joins TRBV7-2 to TRBJ1-2, with D unclear. Germline V lookup: CDR1 SGHTA, CDR2 FQGNSA. The CDR3 totals 11 residues. V was cut by 4 bases and J by 8 bases, with 8 bases left in between. The CDR3: CASSSHRGYTF. For the CDR3, the DNA is TGTGCCAGCAGCTCACATAGAGGCTACACCTTC.